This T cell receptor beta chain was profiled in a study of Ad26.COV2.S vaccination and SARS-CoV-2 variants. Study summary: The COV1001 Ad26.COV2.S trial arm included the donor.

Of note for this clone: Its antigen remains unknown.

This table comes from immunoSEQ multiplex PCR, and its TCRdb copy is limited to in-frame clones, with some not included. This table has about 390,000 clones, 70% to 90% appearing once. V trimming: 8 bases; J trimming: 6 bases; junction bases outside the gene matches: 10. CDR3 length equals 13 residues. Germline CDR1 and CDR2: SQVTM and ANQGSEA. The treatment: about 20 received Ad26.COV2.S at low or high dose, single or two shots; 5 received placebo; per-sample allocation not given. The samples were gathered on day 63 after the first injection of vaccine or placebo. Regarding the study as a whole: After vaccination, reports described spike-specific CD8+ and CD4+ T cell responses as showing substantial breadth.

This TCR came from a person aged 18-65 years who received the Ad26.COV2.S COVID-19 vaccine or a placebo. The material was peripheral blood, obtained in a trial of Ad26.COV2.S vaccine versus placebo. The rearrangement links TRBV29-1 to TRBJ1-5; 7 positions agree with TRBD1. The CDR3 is CSIRGGAGQPQHF. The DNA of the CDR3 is TGCAGCATCCGAGGGGGCGCGGGTCAGCCCCAGCATTTT.